These 5 T cell receptor beta chains were sequenced from one sample in a study of molecular identifiers for immune sequencing clone quantification. TCRdb analysed the PCR reads with MiXCR anew, one entry per CDR3 protein. Here the sample spans a few hundred thousand distinct CDR3 sequences, about 25% being singletons. The sequenced sample was naive CD8+ T cells from blood, with Jurkat cell RNA spiked in. The subset is: FACS-sorted CD8+CD4-CCR7+CD45RA+ naive T cells. All receptors derive from a human donor in good health. Some libraries in this study had Jurkat cell RNA spiked in.

Ten or more counts support this clonotype. The V call is TRBV24-1, the J call TRBJ2-3, with 13 positions matching TRBD2. J gave up 2 bases and V 1 base, and 5 bases lay outside the gene matches. Germline CDR1 and CDR2: KGHDR and SFDVKD. The CDR3 covers 18 residues. CDR3 nucleotide sequence: TGTGCCACCAGTGATTTCTGGACTAGCGGGAGTGACACAGATACGCAGTATTTT. Its protein product is CATSDFWTSGSDTDTQYF.

CDR3 bases: TGTGCCAGCAGCTTAGCGCTGGGCGGGGTGGCCGACGAGCAGTACTTC. Protein: CASSLALGGVADEQYF. The chain links TRBV7-9 to TRBJ2-7; D possibly corresponds to TRBD2 (6 bases). V was shortened by 0 bases and J by 5 bases, with 17 bases between the two germline ends. The germline V gene encodes CDR1 SEHNR and CDR2 FQNEAQ (reference sequence). There are 16 residues in the CDR3.

As concerns this clonotype: Relative to the germline gene, one junction end is altered; a read error may explain this. The chain uses TRBV19 and TRBJ2-7; possible D gene TRBD2, 5 bases. Germline V CDR1 and CDR2: LNHDA, SQIVND (reference sequence). This CDR3 spans 12 amino acids. The chain's CDR3 is CASTSGAYEQNF. Here the CDR3 DNA reads TGTGCCAGTACGAGCGGTGCCTACGAGCAGAACTTC.

This clonotype was picked up many times. The rearrangement joins TRBV27 to TRBJ2-6; the D is unclear. V was clipped by 1 base and J by 0 bases, with 4 bases between them. This CDR3 has 15 amino acids. Germline assignment: CDR1 MNHEY and CDR2 SMNVEV (reference sequence). CDR3 bases: TGTGCCAGCAGTTTATTCGACTCTGGGGCCAACGTCCTGACTTTC. Protein sequence: CASSLFDSGANVLTF.

The chain links TRBV11-2 to TRBJ1-4; D not resolved. V lost 2 bases to trimming and J lost 8 bases, with 9 bases between them. CDR1 and CDR2 (germline): SGHAT, FQNNGV. The CDR3 runs to 13 residues. In DNA form, the CDR3 reads TGTGCCAGCAGCTTATTTCCCGGGGAAAAACTGTTTTTT. It is translated as CASSLFPGEKLFF.